These 17 T cell receptor beta chains share one sample of origin, sequenced in a study of a mutant IDH1 vaccine in newly diagnosed glioma. Indicated time point: week 35, safety follow-up. The investigators gave 300 ug of mutant IDH1 20-mer peptide in each vaccine dose, together with topical imiquimod. The antigens of these receptors remain unknown. Sequencing used immunoSEQ multiplex PCR; TCRdb keeps in-frame clones, though not all of them. The table includes tens of thousands of clones, under 85% detected once. Here the sequenced sample was PBMCs, taken from a glioma patient whose treatment included an IDH1 peptide vaccine. The receptor set was obtained from a man aged 50 or older with glioma.

This chain joins TRBV7-3 and TRBJ2-7, with TRBD2 identical over 7 bases. There are 15 residues in the CDR3. V trimming: 0 bases; J trimming: 3 bases; junction bases outside the gene matches: 5. Germline assignment: CDR1 SGHTA and CDR2 FQGTGA. CDR3 nucleotide sequence: TGTGCCAGCAGCTTAACGGGGACTACCGGCTACGAGCAGTACTTC. Residues: CASSLTGTTGYEQYF.

As DNA, the CDR3 is TGTGCCAGCAGCTCCCGGGCCTTACAGGGCACCCTTATTTACGAGCAGTACTTC. Protein: CASSSRALQGTLIYEQYF. The V and J genes are TRBV5-4 and TRBJ2-7; TRBD1 might be the D (6 bases). The CDR3 runs to 18 residues. With 3 bases removed from V and 4 bases from J, the gap between germline ends came to 26 bases. Germline-derived CDR1 and CDR2 are SGHNT and YYREEE (reference sequence).

The chain joins TRBV4-3 to TRBJ2-3, with no clear D. Germline V gene data show CDR1 as LGHNA and CDR2 as YSLEER. V was cut by 1 base and J by 2 bases, with 7 bases left in between. CDR3 length equals 14 residues. CDR3 loop: CASSQGVNTDTQYF. The CDR3 bases are TGCGCCAGCAGCCAAGGAGTTAACACAGATACGCAGTATTTT.

This chain connects TRBV29-1 to TRBJ2-7, with D tentatively TRBD2 (5 bases). The CDR3 totals 12 residues. Trimming took off 4 bases at V and 4 bases at J, with 11 bases between the two ends. Germline CDR1 SQVTM, CDR2 ANQGSEA. This chain's CDR3 is CSVVFSGYEQYF. In nucleotides, the CDR3 is TGCAGCGTTGTCTTTTCGGGGTACGAGCAGTACTTC.

The rearrangement links TRBV29-1 to TRBJ1-1; D gene unclear. V dropped 0 bases and J dropped 0 bases, with 11 bases sitting between them. Germline CDR1 is SQVTM and CDR2 is ANQGSEA. This CDR3 spans 15 amino acids. The CDR3 reads CSVEDPQKMNTEAFF. DNA for the CDR3: TGCAGCGTTGAAGATCCCCAGAAGATGAACACTGAAGCTTTCTTT.

V and J are TRBV19 and TRBJ1-4; tentatively, D is TRBD1 (5 bases). This CDR3 contains 15 residues. Germline V gene sequence: CDR1 LNHDA, CDR2 SQIVND (reference sequence). Trimming shortened V by 5 bases and J by 0 bases, and 10 bases separated the two germline ends. The CDR3 DNA reads as TGTGCCAGTAGTGGGGACTTCACAACTAATGAAAAACTGTTTTTT. It encodes CASSGDFTTNEKLFF. Filled out from reference TRBV19 and TRBJ1-4, the complete variable domain reads DGGITQSPKYLFRKEGQNVTLSCEQNLNHDAMYWYRQDPGQGLRLIYYSQIVNDFQKGDIAEGYSVSREKKESFPLTVTSAQKNPTAFYLCASSGDFTTNEKLFFGSGTQLSVL.

The table lists this clone with many counts. The gene calls are TRBV9 and TRBJ2-2; D gene uncertain. The CDR3 has 13 amino acids. The V end lost 0 bases, the J end lost 4 bases, and 4 bases lay between the germline ends. The germline gives CDR1 SGDLS, CDR2 YYNGEE. The CDR3 nucleotides are TGTGCCAGCAGCGTAGGATCCACCGGGGAGCTGTTTTTT. This encodes CASSVGSTGELFF.

The rearrangement uses TRBV5-4 and TRBJ1-1; D uncertain. Between the trimmed V and J ends, which lost 4 bases and 1 base, there was a span of 2 bases. The germline V gene encodes CDR1 SGHNT and CDR2 YYREEE (reference sequence). This CDR3 contains 11 residues. The chain's CDR3 is CASSRNTEAFF. In DNA, the CDR3 is TGTGCCAGCAGCCGGAACACTGAAGCTTTCTTT.

The V call is TRBV7-2, the J call TRBJ1-3; D not certain. The ends were cut back, 1 base at V and 4 bases at J, with 11 bases in the middle. Per germline, CDR1 SGHTA and CDR2 FQGNSA. CDR3 length equals 15 residues. CDR3 nucleotide sequence: TGTGCCAGCAGCTTAGTACTCGGCGGAGGAAACACCATATATTTT. Residues: CASSLVLGGGNTIYF.

This clone was found once. The CDR3 DNA reads as TGTGCCAGCAGCTTAGGAAGGCTGAGCTCCTACGAGCAGTACTTC. This translates into CASSLGRLSSYEQYF. The chain joins TRBV5-4 to TRBJ2-7; D is unresolved. The germline V gene encodes CDR1 SGHNT and CDR2 YYREEE (reference sequence). V lost 2 bases and J 0 bases, leaving 12 bases between the germline ends. The CDR3 length is 15 residues.

V is TRBV5-1 and J is TRBJ2-5; possible D gene TRBD2, 5 bases. The CDR3 extends over 15 amino acids. V lost 2 bases and J 4 bases, leaving 15 bases between the germline ends. CDR1 is SGHRS and CDR2 is YFSETQ in the germline V gene. The CDR3 reads CASSFGGTGGETQYF. CDR3 coding DNA: TGCGCCAGCAGCTTCGGAGGCACCGGAGGAGAGACCCAGTACTTC.

This clone was observed a handful of times. This chain joins TRBV5-1 and TRBJ2-7, with D perhaps TRBD1 (6 bases). The length of the CDR3 is 14 residues. CDR1 and CDR2 (germline): SGHRS, YFSETQ. Trimming pared 4 bases from V and 4 bases from J, leaving 15 bases between. CDR3 loop: CASSAPGTTYEQYF. CDR3 in DNA: TGCGCCAGCAGCGCCCCCGGGACAACGTACGAGCAGTACTTC. Supplemented by reference TRBV5-1 and TRBJ2-7, the full variable domain reads KAGVTQTPRYLIKTRGQQVTLSCSPISGHRSVSWYQQTPGQGLQFLFEYFSETQRNKGNFPGRFSGRQFSNSRSEMNVSTLELGDSALYLCASSAPGTTYEQYFGPGTRLTVT.

Here the CDR3 reads CATVRPPGTGQSGYTF. The CDR3 coding sequence is TGCGCCACCGTCCGGCCCCCGGGGACAGGGCAAAGTGGCTACACCTTC. V and J are TRBV10-2 and TRBJ1-2; 9 bases are shared with TRBD1. Losses at the gene ends were 10 bases for V and 7 bases for J; bases not matched to a gene: 19. The CDR3 is 16 residues long. CDR1 and CDR2 (germline): WSHSY, SAAADI.

The CDR3 region is CASSQDGRMNTEAFF. For the CDR3, the DNA is TGCGCCAGCAGCCAAGATGGAAGGATGAACACTGAAGCTTTCTTT. This chain links TRBV4-1 with TRBJ1-1; no clear D. The CDR3 is 15 amino acids. Trimming shortened V by 0 bases and J by 0 bases, and 8 bases separated the two germline ends. The V gene's germline CDR1 is MGHRA and CDR2 YSYEKL.

The chain recombines TRBV5-1 with TRBJ2-3; possible D gene TRBD2, 8 bases. Trimming took off 4 bases at V and 1 base at J, with 16 bases between the two ends. The CDR3 is 16 amino acids. Germline loops: CDR1 SGHRS, CDR2 YFSETQ. The CDR3 DNA follows: TGCGCCAGCAGCCCGGGAGGGCAGGGGGGCACAGATACGCAGTATTTT. Amino acid sequence: CASSPGGQGGTDTQYF.

The chain recombines TRBV7-2 with TRBJ2-1; 11 bases line up with TRBD2. CDR1 and CDR2 (germline): SGHTA, FQGNSA. With 5 bases clipped from V and 1 base from J, the junction kept 10 bases outside the gene matches. The CDR3 sequence is 18 residues long. The CDR3 loop is CASSERLLAGASYNEQFF. In DNA, the CDR3 is TGTGCCAGCAGCGAAAGACTACTAGCGGGGGCTTCCTACAATGAGCAGTTCTTC.

This chain's CDR3 is CAISPVDNQPQHF. The CDR3 nucleotides are TGTGCCATCAGCCCAGTAGACAATCAGCCCCAGCATTTT. The chain combines TRBV10-3 with TRBJ1-5; no clear D. Germline assignment: CDR1 ENHRY and CDR2 SYGVKD. Trimming took off 6 bases at V and 3 bases at J, with 9 bases between the two ends. This CDR3 has 13 residues.